The 3 T cell receptor beta chains in this list originate from one sample, sequenced in a study of OX40 agonist ivuxolimab in advanced cancers. Sequencing used immunoSEQ multiplex PCR; TCRdb keeps in-frame clones, though not all of them. This table has approximately 15,000 clones, approximately 80% appearing once. The sample in question was CD4+ or CD8+ T cells sorted from blood, obtained in a trial of the OX40 agonist ivuxolimab. The receptors were sampled from an adult with an advanced solid tumor such as melanoma, head and neck, liver or kidney cancer.

CDR3 in amino acids: CASSEEDRLSGNTIYF. CDR3 sequence (DNA): TGCGCCAGCAGCGAGGAGGACAGACTCTCTGGAAACACCATATATTTT. The rearrangement uses TRBV5-1 and TRBJ1-3; the D gene is possibly TRBD1 (6 bases). Germline lookup yields CDR1 SGHRS and CDR2 YFSETQ. This CDR3 is built from 16 residues. V was cut by 4 bases and J by 0 bases, with 14 bases left in between.

This rearrangement joins TRBV6-1 to TRBJ1-3; unclear D gene. With 8 bases removed from V and 0 bases from J, the gap between germline ends came to 11 bases. The CDR3 covers 14 residues. Germline loops: CDR1 MNHNS, CDR2 SASEGT. CDR3 residues: CASLGYYSGNTIYF. The DNA for the CDR3 is TGTGCCAGCCTGGGTTACTACTCTGGAAACACCATATATTTT.

V usage is TRBV12-5 and J usage is TRBJ2-5; 8 nucleotides agree with TRBD2. Germline values: CDR1 LGHNT, CDR2 FRNRAP. V shed 1 base and J 4 bases; nucleotides not matched to a gene: 11. The CDR3 sequence is 17 residues long. The CDR3 region is CASGLDLFREGGETQYF. In nucleotides, the CDR3 is TGTGCTAGTGGTTTGGATTTATTCCGGGAGGGAGGAGAGACCCAGTACTTC.